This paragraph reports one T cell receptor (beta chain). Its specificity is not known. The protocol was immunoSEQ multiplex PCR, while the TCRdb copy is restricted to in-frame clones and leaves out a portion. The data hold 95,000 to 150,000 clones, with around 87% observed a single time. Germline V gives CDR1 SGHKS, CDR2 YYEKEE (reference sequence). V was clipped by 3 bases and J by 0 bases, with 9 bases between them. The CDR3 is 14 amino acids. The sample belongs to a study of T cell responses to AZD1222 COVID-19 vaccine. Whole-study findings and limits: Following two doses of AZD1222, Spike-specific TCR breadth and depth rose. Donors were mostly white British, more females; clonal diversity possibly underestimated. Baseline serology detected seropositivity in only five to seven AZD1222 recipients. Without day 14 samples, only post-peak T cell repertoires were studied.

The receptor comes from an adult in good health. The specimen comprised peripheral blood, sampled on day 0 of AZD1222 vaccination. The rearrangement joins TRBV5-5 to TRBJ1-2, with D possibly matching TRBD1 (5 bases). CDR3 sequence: CASSSDSTNYGYTF. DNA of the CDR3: TGTGCCAGCAGCTCAGACAGCACTAACTATGGCTACACCTTC.